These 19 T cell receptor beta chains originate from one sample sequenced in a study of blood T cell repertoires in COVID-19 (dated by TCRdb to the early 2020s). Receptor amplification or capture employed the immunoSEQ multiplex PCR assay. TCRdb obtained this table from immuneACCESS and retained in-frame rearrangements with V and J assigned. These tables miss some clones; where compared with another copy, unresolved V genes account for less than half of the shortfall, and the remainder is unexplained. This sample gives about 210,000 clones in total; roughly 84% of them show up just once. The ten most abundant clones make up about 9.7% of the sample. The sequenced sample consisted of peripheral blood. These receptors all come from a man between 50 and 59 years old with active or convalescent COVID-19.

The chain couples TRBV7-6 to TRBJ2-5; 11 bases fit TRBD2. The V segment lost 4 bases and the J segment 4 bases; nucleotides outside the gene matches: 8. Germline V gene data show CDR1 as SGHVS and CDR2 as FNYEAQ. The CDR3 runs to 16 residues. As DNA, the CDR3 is TGTGCCAGCAGCTCGCCAGCTAGCGGGGGGAGAGAGACCCAGTACTTC. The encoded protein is CASSSPASGGRETQYF.

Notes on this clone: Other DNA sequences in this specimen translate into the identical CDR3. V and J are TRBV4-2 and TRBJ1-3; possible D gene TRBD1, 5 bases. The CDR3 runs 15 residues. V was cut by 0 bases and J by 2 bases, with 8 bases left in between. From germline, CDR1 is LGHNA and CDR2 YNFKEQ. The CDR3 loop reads CASSQEGGPGNTIYF. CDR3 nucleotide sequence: TGTGCCAGCAGCCAAGAGGGGGGACCTGGAAACACCATATATTTT.

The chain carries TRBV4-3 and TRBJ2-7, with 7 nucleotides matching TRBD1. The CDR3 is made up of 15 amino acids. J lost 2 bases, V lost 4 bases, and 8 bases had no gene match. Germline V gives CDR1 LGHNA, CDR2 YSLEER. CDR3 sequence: CASSRMNRGTYEQYF. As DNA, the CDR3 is TGCGCCAGCAGCCGCATGAACAGGGGCACCTACGAGCAGTACTTC.

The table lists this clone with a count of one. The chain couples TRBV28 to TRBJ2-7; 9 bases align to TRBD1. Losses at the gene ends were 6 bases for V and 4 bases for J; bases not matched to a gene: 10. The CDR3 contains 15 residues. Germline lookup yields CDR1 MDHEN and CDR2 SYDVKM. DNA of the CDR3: TGTGCCAGCAGCCTGACGGGACAGGGTATTTACGAGCAGTACTTC. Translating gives CASSLTGQGIYEQYF.

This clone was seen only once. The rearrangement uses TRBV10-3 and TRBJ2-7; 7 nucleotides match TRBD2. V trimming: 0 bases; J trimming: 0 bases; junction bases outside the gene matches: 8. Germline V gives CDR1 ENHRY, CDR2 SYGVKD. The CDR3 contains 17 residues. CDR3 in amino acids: CAISESPASGISYEQYF. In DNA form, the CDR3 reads TGTGCCATCAGTGAGTCACCCGCTAGCGGAATCTCCTACGAGCAGTACTTC.

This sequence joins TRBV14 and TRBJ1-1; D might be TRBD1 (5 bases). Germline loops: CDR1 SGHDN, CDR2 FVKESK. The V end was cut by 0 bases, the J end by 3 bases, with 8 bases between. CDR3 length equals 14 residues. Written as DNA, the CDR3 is TGTGCCAGCAGCCAAGATCGGGGGGACACTGAAGCTTTCTTT. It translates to CASSQDRGDTEAFF.

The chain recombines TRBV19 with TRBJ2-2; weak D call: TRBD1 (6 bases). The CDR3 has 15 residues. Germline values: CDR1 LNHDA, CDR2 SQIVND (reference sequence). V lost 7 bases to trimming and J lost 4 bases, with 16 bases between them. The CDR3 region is CASTKLGAGTGELFF. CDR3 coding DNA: TGTGCCAGTACCAAGCTGGGGGCGGGCACCGGGGAGCTGTTTTTT.

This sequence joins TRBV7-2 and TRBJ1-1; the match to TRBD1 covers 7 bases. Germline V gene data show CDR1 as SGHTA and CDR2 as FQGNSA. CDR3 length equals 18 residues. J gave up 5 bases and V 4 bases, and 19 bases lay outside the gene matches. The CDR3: CASSSTLFTGARRTEAFF. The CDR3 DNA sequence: TGTGCCAGCAGCTCTACCCTATTTACAGGGGCAAGGAGAACTGAAGCTTTCTTT. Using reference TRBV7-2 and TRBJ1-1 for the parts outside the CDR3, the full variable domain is GAGVSQSPSNKVTEKGKDVELRCDPISGHTALYWYRQSLGQGLEFLIYFQGNSAPDKSGLPSDRFSAERTGGSVSTLTIQRTQQEDSAVYLCASSSTLFTGARRTEAFFGQGTRLTVV.

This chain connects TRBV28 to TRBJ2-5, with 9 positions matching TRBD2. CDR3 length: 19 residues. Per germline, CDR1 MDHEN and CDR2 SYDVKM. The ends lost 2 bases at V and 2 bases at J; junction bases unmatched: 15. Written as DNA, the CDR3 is TGTGCCAGCAGTTTAGTATTGGCTAGCGGGAAGTGGGCGCAAGAGACCCAGTACTTC. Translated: CASSLVLASGKWAQETQYF.

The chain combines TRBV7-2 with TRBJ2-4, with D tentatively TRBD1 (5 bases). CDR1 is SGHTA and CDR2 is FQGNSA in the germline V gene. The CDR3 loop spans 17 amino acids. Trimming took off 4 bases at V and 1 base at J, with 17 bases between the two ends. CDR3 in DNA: TGTGCCAGCAGCTCACCCTTCGACAGTGCTGCCAAAAACATTCAGTACTTC. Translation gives CASSSPFDSAAKNIQYF.

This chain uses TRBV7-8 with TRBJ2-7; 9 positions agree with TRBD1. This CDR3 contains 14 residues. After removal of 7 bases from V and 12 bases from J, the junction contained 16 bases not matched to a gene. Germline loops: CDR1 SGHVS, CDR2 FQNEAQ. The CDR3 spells CASTPPGTGSLMYF. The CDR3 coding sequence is TGTGCCAGCACCCCCCCCGGGACAGGGTCCCTAATGTACTTC.

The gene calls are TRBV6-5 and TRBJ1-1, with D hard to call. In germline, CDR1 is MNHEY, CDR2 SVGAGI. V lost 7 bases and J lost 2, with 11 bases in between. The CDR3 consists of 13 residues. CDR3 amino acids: CASNSYENTEAFF. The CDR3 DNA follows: TGTGCCAGCAACTCATATGAAAACACTGAAGCTTTCTTT.

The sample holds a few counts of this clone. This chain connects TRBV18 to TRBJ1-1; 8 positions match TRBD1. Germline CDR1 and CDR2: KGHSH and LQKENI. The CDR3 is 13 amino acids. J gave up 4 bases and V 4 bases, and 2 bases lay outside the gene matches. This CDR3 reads CASSLQGATEAFF. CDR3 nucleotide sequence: TGTGCCAGCTCACTTCAGGGGGCCACTGAAGCTTTCTTT.

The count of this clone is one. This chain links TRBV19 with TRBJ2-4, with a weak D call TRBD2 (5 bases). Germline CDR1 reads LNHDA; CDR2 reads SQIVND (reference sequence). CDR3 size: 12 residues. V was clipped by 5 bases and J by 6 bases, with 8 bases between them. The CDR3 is CASSFEGNIQYF. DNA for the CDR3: TGTGCCAGTAGTTTTGAGGGAAACATTCAGTACTTC.

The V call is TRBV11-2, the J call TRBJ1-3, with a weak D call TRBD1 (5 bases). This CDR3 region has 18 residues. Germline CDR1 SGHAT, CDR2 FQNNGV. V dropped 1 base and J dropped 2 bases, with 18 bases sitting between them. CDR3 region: CASSLVLGVSNTGNTIYF. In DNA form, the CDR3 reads TGTGCCAGCAGCTTAGTTTTAGGGGTGTCAAACACTGGAAACACCATATATTTT.

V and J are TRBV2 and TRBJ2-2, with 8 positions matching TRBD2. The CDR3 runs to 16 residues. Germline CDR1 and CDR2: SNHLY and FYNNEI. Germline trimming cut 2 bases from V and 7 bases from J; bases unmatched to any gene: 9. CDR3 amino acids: CASSELSGLAGGELFF. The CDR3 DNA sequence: TGTGCCAGCAGTGAATTAAGTGGACTAGCTGGCGGGGAGCTGTTTTTT.

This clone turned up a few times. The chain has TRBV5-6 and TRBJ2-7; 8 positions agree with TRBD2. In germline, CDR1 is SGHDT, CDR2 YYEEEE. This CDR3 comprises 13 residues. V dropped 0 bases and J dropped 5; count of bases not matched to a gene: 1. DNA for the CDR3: TGTGCCAGCAGCTTGGGGACTAGCCACGAGCAGTACGTC. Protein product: CASSLGTSHEQYV.

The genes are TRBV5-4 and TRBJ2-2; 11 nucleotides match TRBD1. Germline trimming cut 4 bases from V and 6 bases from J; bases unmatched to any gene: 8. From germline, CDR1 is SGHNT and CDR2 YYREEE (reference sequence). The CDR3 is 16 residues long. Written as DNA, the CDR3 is TGTGCCAGCAGCACCAGGACAGGGGGCATCGCCGGGGAGCTGTTTTTT. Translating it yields CASSTRTGGIAGELFF.

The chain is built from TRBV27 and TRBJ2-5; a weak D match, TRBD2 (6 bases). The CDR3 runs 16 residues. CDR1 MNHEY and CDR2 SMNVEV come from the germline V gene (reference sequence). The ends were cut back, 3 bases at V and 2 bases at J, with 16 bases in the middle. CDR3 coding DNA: TGTGCCAGCAGTTTTGTGAGCCTAGCGCCTCAAGAGACCCAGTACTTC. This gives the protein CASSFVSLAPQETQYF.